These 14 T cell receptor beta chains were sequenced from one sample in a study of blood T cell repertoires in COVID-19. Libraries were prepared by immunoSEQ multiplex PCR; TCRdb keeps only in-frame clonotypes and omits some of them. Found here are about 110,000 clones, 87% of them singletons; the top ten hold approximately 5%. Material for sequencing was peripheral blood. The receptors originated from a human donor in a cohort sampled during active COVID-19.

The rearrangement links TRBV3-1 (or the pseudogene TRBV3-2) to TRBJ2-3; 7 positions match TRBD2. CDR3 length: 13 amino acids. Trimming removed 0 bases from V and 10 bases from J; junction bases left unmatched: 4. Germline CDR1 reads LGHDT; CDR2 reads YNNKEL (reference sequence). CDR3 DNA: TGTGCCAGCAGCCAAGAGGGGGGGAGGGCGCAGTATTTT. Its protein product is CASSQEGGRAQYF.

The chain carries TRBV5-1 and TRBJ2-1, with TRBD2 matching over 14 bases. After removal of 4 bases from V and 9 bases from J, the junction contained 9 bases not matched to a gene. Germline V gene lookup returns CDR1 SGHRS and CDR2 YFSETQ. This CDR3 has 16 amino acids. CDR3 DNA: TGCGCCAGCAGCGTTCGGGGACTAGCGGGGGCGGGTGAGCAGTTCTTC. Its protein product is CASSVRGLAGAGEQFF.

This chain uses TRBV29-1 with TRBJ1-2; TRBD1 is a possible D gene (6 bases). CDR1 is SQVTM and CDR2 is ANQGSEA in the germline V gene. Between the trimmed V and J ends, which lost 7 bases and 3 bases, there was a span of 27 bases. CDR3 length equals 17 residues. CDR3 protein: CSAFPMGNRERYYGYTF. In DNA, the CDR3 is TGCAGCGCATTTCCGATGGGCAACAGGGAGAGATACTATGGCTACACCTTC.

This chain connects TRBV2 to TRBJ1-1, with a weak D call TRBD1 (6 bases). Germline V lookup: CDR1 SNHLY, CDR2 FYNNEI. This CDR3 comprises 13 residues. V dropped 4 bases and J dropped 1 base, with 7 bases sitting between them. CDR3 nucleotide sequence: TGTGCCAGCAGTGTGACAGGGAACACTGAAGCTTTCTTT. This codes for CASSVTGNTEAFF.

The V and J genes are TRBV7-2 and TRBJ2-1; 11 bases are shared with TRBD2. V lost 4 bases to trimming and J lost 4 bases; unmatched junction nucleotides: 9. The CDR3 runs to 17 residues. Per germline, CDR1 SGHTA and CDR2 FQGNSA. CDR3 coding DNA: TGTGCCAGCAGCTCTAGACAACTAGCGGGAGTGTACAATGAGCAGTTCTTC. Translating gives CASSSRQLAGVYNEQFF.

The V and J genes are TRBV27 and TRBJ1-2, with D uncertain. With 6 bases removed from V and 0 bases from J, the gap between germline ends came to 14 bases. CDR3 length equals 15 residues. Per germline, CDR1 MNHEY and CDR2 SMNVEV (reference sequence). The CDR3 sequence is CASSPSPRSNYGYTF. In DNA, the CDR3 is TGTGCCAGCAGCCCAAGTCCCAGGTCTAACTATGGCTACACCTTC.

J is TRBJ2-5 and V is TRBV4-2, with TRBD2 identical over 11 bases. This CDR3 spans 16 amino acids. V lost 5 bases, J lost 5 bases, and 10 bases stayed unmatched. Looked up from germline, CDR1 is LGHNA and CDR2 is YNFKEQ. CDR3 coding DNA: TGTGCCAGCAGCGACAGCCTAGCGGGGGGTTTGGAGACCCAGTACTTC. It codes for CASSDSLAGGLETQYF.

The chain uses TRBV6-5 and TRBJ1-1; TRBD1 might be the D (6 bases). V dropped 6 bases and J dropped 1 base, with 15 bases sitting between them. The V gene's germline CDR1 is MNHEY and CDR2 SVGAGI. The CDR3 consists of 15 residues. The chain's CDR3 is CASSATRTANTEAFF. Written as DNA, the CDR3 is TGTGCCAGCAGCGCAACCCGGACAGCGAACACTGAAGCTTTCTTT.

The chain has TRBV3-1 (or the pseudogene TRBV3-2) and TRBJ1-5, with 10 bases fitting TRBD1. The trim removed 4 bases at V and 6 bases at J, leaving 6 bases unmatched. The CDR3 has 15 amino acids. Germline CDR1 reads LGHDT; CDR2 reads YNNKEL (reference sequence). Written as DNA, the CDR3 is TGTGCCAGCAGCCGTACGGGGACAGGGGTTCAGCCCCAGCATTTT. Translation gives CASSRTGTGVQPQHF.

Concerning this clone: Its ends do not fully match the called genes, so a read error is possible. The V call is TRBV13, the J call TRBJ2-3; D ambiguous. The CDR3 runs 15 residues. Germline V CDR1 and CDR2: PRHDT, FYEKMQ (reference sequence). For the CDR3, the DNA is TGTGCCAGCAGCTTATGGGCGAAAAGCATAGATACGCAGTATTTT. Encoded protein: CASSLWAKSIDTQYF.

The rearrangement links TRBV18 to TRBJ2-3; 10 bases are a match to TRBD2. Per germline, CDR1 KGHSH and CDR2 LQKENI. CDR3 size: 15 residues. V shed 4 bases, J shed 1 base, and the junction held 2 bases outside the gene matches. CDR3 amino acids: CASSLGTSGTDTQYF. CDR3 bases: TGTGCCAGCTCACTAGGGACTAGCGGCACAGATACGCAGTATTTT. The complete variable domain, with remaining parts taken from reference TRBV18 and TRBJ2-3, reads NAGVMQNPRHLVRRRGQEARLRCSPMKGHSHVYWYRQLPEEGLKFMVYLQKENIIDESGMPKERFSAEFPKEGPSILRIQQVVRGDSAAYFCASSLGTSGTDTQYFGPGTRLTVL.

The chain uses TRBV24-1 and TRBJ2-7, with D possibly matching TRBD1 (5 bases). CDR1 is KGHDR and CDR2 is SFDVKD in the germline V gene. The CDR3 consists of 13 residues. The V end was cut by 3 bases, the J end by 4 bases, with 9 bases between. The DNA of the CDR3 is TGTGCCACCAGTGATCAGGGTAGGTACGAGCAGTACTTC. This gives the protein CATSDQGRYEQYF.

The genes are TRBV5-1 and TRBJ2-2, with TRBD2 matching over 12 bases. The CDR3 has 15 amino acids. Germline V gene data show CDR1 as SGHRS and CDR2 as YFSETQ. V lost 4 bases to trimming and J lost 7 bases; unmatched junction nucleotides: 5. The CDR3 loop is CASSRTSGAGGELFF. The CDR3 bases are TGCGCCAGCAGCCGGACTAGCGGGGCTGGCGGGGAGCTGTTTTTT.

The CDR3 nucleotides read TGTGCCAGCAGCTCGGGACTTCTCACAGATACGCAGTATTTT. This translates into CASSSGLLTDTQYF. The chain employs TRBV7-2 and TRBJ2-3; a weak D match, TRBD2 (6 bases). V was pared by 4 bases and J by 2 bases, with 10 bases between. The CDR3 contains 14 residues. The germline V gene has CDR1 SGHTA and CDR2 FQGNSA.